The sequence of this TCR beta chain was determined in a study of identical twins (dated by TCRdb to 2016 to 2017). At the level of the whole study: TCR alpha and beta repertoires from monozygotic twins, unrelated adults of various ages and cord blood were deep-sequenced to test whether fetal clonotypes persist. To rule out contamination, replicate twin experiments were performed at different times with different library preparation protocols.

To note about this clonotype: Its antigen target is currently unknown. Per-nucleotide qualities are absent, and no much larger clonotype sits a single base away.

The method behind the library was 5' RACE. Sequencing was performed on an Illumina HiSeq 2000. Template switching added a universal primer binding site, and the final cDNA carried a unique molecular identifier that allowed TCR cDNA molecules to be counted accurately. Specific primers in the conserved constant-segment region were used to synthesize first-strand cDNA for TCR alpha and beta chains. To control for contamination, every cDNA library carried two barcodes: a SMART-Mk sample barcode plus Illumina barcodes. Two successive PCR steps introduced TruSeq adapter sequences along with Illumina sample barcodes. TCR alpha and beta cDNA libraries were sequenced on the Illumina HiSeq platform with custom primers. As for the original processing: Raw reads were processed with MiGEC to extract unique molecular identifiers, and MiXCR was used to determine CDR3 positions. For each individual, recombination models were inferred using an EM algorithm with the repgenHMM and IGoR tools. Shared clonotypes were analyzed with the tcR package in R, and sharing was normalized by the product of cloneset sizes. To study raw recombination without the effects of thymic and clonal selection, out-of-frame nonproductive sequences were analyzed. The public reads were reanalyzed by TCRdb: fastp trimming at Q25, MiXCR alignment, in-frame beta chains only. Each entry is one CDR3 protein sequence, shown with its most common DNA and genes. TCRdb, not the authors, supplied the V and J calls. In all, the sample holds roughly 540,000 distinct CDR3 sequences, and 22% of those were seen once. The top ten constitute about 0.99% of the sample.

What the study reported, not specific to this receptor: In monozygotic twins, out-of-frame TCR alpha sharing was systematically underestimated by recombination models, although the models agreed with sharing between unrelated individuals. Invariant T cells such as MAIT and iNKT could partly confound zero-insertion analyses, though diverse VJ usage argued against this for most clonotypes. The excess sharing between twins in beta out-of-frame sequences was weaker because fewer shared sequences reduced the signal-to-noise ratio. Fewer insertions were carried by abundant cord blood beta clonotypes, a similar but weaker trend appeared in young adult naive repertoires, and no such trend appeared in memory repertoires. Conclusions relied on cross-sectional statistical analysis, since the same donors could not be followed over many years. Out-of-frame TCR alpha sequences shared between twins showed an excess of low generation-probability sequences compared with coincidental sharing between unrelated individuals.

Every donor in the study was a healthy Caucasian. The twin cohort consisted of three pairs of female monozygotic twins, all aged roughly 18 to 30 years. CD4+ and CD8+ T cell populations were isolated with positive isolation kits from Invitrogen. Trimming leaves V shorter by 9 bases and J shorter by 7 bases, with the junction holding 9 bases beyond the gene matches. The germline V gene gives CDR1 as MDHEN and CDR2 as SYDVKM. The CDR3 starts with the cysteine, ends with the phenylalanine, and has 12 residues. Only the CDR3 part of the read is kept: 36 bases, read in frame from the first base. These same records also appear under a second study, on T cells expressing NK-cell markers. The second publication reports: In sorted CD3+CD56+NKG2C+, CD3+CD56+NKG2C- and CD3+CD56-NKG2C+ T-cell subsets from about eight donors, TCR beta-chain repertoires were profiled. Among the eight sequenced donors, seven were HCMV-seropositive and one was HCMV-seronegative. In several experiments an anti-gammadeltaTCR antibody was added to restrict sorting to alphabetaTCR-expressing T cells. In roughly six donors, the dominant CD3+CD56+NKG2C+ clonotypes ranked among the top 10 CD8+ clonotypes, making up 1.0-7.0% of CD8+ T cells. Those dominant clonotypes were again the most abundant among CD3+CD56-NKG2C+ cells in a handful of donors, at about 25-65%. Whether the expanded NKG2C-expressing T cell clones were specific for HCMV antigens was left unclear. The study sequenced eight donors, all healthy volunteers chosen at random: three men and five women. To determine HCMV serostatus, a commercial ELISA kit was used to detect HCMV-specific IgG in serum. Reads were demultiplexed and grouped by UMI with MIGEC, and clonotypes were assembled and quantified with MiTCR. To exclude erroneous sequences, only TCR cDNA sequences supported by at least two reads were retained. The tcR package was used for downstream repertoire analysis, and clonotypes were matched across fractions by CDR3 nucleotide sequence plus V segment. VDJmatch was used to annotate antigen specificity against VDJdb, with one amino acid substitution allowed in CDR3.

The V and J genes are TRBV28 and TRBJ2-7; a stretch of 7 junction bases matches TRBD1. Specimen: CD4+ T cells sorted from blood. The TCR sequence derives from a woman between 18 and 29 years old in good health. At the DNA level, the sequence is TGTGCCAGTTTAACAGGGGTGGGGGAGCAGTACTTC. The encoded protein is CASLTGVGEQYF.